The T cell receptor (beta chain) under discussion was sequenced for a study of early T cells in non-severe SARS-CoV-2 infection. At the level of the study: Bulk RNA taken from unsorted whole blood was sequenced, leaving chains unpaired.

The library protocol tagged individual cDNA molecules with unique molecular identifiers. TCRdb reprocessed the 5' RACE reads with MiXCR, giving one entry per CDR3 protein. Of tens of thousands of distinct CDR3 sequences listed, over 10% are singletons. Between the trimmed V and J ends, which lost 3 bases and 4 bases, there was a span of 10 bases. There are 13 residues in the CDR3. Germline CDR1 GTSNPN, CDR2 SVGIG (reference sequence). Study results and limitations: VDJdb-based annotation leaned toward anti-spike CD8 responses and missed private and CD4 specificities.

With regard to this clonotype: The antigen is undetermined.

The receptor was isolated from an adult who was a healthcare worker with PCR-confirmed SARS-CoV-2 infection or an uninfected control (not recorded which). The source material was whole blood, sampled at baseline. The gene calls are TRBV30 and TRBJ2-1; tentatively, D is TRBD2 (5 bases). The CDR3 here is CAWSGISYNEQFF. The DNA of the CDR3 is TGTGCCTGGAGCGGGATTTCATACAATGAGCAGTTCTTC. The full variable domain, with the rest looked up from reference TRBV30 and TRBJ2-1, is SQTIHQWPATLVQPVGSPLSLECTVEGTSNPNLYWYRQAAGRGLQLLFYSVGIGQISSEVPQNLSASRPQDRQFILSSKKLLLSDSGFYLCAWSGISYNEQFFGPGTRLTVL.